These T cell receptor beta chains were read from a single sample in a study of regulatory T cells in long-lasting Graves disease. Each CDR3 protein is one row after TCRdb ran MiXCR on the multiplex PCR reads. This sample has 500,000 or so distinct CDR3 sequences, with under 20% found just once. These data also featured in a second study, about T cells in Graves' hyperthyroidism and ophthalmopathy.

Material: peripheral blood mononuclear cells (PBMCs), obtained at new diagnosis, from a patient treated with antithyroid drugs. The source of these receptors is a man aged 40-50 years with Graves disease. The CDR3 runs from the conserved cysteine through the conserved F or W. A D gene is named only where the DNA matches it firmly. Where a row states a size, it is once, few, many or the class of an expanded clone; other rows omit it.

D gene,clone size,J gene,V gene,CDR3 DNA,CDR3 protein
TRBD1,many,TRBJ1-2,TRBV13,TGTGCCAGCAGCTTGGGGCGGACAGGGATGCGTGGCTACACCTTC,CASSLGRTGMRGYTF
.,once,TRBJ1-1,TRBV12-3/TRBV12-4,TGTGCCAGTACCAGGACGTCCTTCTCTACTGAAGCTTTCTTT,CASTRTSFSTEAFF
.,many,TRBJ2-7,TRBV20-1,TGCAGTGCTAGAGATAGAAATGGACAGAGATTCTACGAGCAGTACTTC,CSARDRNGQRFYEQYF
TRBD2,many,TRBJ2-1,TRBV7-9,TGTGCCAGCAGGCCTCCGACTAGCGGGAGACCCGACTCCTACAATGAGCAGTTCTTC,CASRPPTSGRPDSYNEQFF
TRBD2,many,TRBJ2-1,TRBV2,TGTGCCAGCAGTGACTCCGGGACTAGCGGGAGCAATGAGCAGTTCTTC,CASSDSGTSGSNEQFF
.,few,TRBJ2-7,TRBV20-1,TGCAGTGCTAGAGCCCAGCGATACGAGCAGTACTTC,CSARAQRYEQYF
.,.,TRBJ2-1,TRBV6-1,TGTGCCAGCAGTGAAAGGGTGGAGAGCTCCTACGAGCAGTTCTTC,CASSERVESSYEQFF
.,many,TRBJ2-7,TRBV6-2/TRBV6-3,TGTGCCAGCAGTTACTCGGGGGGCGCCCCGTACGAGCAGTACTTC,CASSYSGGAPYEQYF
.,.,TRBJ2-7,TRBV6-1,TGTGCCAGCCGAGCAGCGGCCGGACGGTCCTACGAGCAGTACTTC,CASRAAAGRSYEQYF
.,many,TRBJ2-7,TRBV6-5,TGTGCCAGCAGTTCGGGAAGGGCCTACGAGCAGTACTTC,CASSSGRAYEQYF
TRBD1,many,TRBJ2-2,TRBV2,TGTGCCAGCAGAGTGACAGGGACCAACACCGGGGAGCTGTTTTTT,CASRVTGTNTGELFF
.,many,TRBJ1-1,TRBV11-3,TGTGCCAGCAGCTTAAACGGGAACACTGAAGCTTTCTTT,CASSLNGNTEAFF
.,.,TRBJ2-2,TRBV14,TGTGCCAGCAGCCGGACGATGACCGGGGAGCTGTTTTTT,CASSRTMTGELFF
.,many,TRBJ2-3,TRBV12-3/TRBV12-4,TGTGCCAGCAGCCCTCGGGGCATCGCAGATACGCAGTATTTT,CASSPRGIADTQYF
TRBD2,.,TRBJ2-3,TRBV11-2,TGTGCCAGCAGCTTAGATCGACTAGCGGGAGGGCCAGATACGCAGTATTTT,CASSLDRLAGGPDTQYF
TRBD2,.,TRBJ2-7,TRBV19,TGTGCCAGTAGAACTAACGGACTAGCGGGACACGAGCAGTACTTC,CASRTNGLAGHEQYF
TRBD1,many,TRBJ2-7,TRBV3-1,TGTGCCAGCAGCAACGGACAGGGCCCCTACGAGCAGTACTTC,CASSNGQGPYEQYF
.,many,TRBJ2-7,TRBV24-1,TGTGCCACCAGTGCCCCGGAGGGTGCCGACGAGCAGTACTTC,CATSAPEGADEQYF
.,few,TRBJ1-5,TRBV6-1,TGTGCCAGCAGTGATCTGGGTGTAAATCAGCCCCAGCATTTT,CASSDLGVNQPQHF
TRBD2,many,TRBJ2-1,TRBV5-1,TGCGCCAGCAGCTCTACGGGACTAGCGGGAGGGCCCCTGAATGAGCAGTTCTTC,CASSSTGLAGGPLNEQFF
TRBD1,many,TRBJ2-3,TRBV7-9,TGTGCCAGCAGCCTGGCCCGTACAGGGGGCTTTGGAGATACGCAGTATTTT,CASSLARTGGFGDTQYF
TRBD2,.,TRBJ2-1,TRBV6-5,TGTGCCAGCAGTTACTCGGGACTAGCCGTTGAGCAGTTCTTC,CASSYSGLAVEQFF
.,many,TRBJ2-3,TRBV27,TGTGCCTCAGTAAGAAGGGCCGGACAGCGCAGCACAGATACGCAGTATTTT,CASVRRAGQRSTDTQYF
TRBD1,few,TRBJ2-7,TRBV20-1,TGCAGTGCTAAACTTTGGACAGGGGGACCCTACGAGCAGTACTTC,CSAKLWTGGPYEQYF
TRBD2,.,TRBJ2-7,TRBV5-1,TGCGCCAACAGCCTGGGACTAGCGGGAGGTCCCAGCTCCTACGAGCAGTACTTC,CANSLGLAGGPSSYEQYF
TRBD1,many,TRBJ1-1,TRBV7-8,TGTGCCAGCAGCCGGGACAGCCTGAAGGAAGCTTTCTTT,CASSRDSLKEAFF
.,many,TRBJ2-3,TRBV6-2/TRBV6-3,TGTGCCAGCAACTTCCCCGGCACAGATACGCAGTATTTT,CASNFPGTDTQYF
.,few,TRBJ1-2,TRBV6-1,TGTGCCAGCACCACCGGGACACCCGGCCGCTACACCTTC,CASTTGTPGRYTF
TRBD1,few,TRBJ2-3,TRBV5-4,TGTGCCAGCAGCTTGCGGACAGGGGCCCATGGATCCACAGATACGCAGTATTTT,CASSLRTGAHGSTDTQYF
TRBD1,many,TRBJ1-2,TRBV7-8,TGTGCCAGCAGCTTAGGCCTCGGGACAGACTATGGCTACACCTTC,CASSLGLGTDYGYTF
.,many,TRBJ1-1,TRBV12-3/TRBV12-4,TGTGCCAGCAGTATCCACCGGGGGGGTGAAGCTTTCTTT,CASSIHRGGEAFF
TRBD1,many,TRBJ1-6,TRBV6-1,TGTGCCAGCAGTCCGGGACAGTATAATTCACCCCTCCACTTT,CASSPGQYNSPLHF
TRBD2,once,TRBJ2-3,TRBV5-1,TGCGCCAGCAGCTTGGAGGGGACTAGCGGGAGGCTGACAGATACGCAGTATTTT,CASSLEGTSGRLTDTQYF
.,many,TRBJ2-4,TRBV2,TGTGCCAGCAAACAGGGAGGAGTTTACATTCAGTACTTC,CASKQGGVYIQYF
.,many,TRBJ2-7,TRBV29-1,TGCAGCGTTACAGTCTCCTACGAGCAGTACTTC,CSVTVSYEQYF
TRBD2,many,TRBJ2-1,TRBV6-2/TRBV6-3,TGTGCCAGCAGTGAATGGACTAGCGGACACAATGAGCAGTTCTTC,CASSEWTSGHNEQFF
.,many,TRBJ2-1,TRBV15,TGTGCCACCAGCAGAGAGAACGGGAGAAGGTATGAGCAGTTCTTC,CATSRENGRRYEQFF
TRBD2,once,TRBJ2-1,TRBV6-4,TGTGCCAGCAGTGACGTTTCTAGCGGGAGATATAGGAATGAGCAGTTCTTC,CASSDVSSGRYRNEQFF
.,many,TRBJ1-1,TRBV28,TGTGCCAGCAGACAGCTAAACACTGAAGCTTTCTTT,CASRQLNTEAFF
.,many,TRBJ1-1,TRBV7-3,TGTGCCAGCAGCCCCCGGGGGGGGACCACTGAAGCTTTCTTT,CASSPRGGTTEAFF
TRBD1,many,TRBJ1-5,TRBV6-5,TGTGCCAGCAGTTACTCGGGACAGTCATATCAGCCCCAGCATTTT,CASSYSGQSYQPQHF
TRBD2,many,TRBJ2-1,TRBV2,TGTGCCAGCAGACAGACTAGCGGGAGGGGGTCCTACAATGAGCAGTTCTTC,CASRQTSGRGSYNEQFF
.,many,TRBJ2-2,TRBV20-1,TGCAGTGCTAGAGATAATTGGGAACGGGGGTGGAACACCGGGGAGCTGTTTTTT,CSARDNWERGWNTGELFF
TRBD2,.,TRBJ2-1,TRBV19,TGTGCCAGTAGTAATAGGACTAGCGGATACAATGAGCAGTTCTTC,CASSNRTSGYNEQFF
TRBD1,many,TRBJ2-5,TRBV2,TGTGCCAGCAGCGGACAGGGGCTAGAGACCCAGTACTTC,CASSGQGLETQYF
.,many,TRBJ2-7,TRBV2,TGTGCCTCCAGATTGGACGTACTTTCCTACGAGCAGTACTTC,CASRLDVLSYEQYF
TRBD2,many,TRBJ2-1,TRBV24-1,TGTGCCACCAGTGATTTCCCTAGCGGGAGGGCCAATGAGCAGTTCTTC,CATSDFPSGRANEQFF
.,.,TRBJ1-2,TRBV12-3/TRBV12-4,TGTGCCAGCAACCAGGTAGCTAACTATGGCTACACCTTC,CASNQVANYGYTF
TRBD1,few,TRBJ2-5,TRBV19,TGTGCCAGTAGTATGCAGAGGCAGGGGGTCGTGGTTGAAGAGACCCAGTACTTC,CASSMQRQGVVVEETQYF
TRBD2,many,TRBJ2-7,TRBV28,TGTGCCAGCAGGGACGGACTAGCGGGAGGCCCGATGTACGAGCAGTACTTC,CASRDGLAGGPMYEQYF
.,.,TRBJ1-4,TRBV7-9,TGTGCCAGCAGCTTAAAAGGCAGCCCTAATGAAAAACTGTTTTTT,CASSLKGSPNEKLFF
.,few,TRBJ2-5,TRBV28,TGTGCCAGCAGTTTATTCAAAGAGACCCAGTACTTC,CASSLFKETQYF